Below, 24 T cell receptor beta chains from the same sample are listed, as sequenced in a study of blood T cell repertoires in COVID-19. Profiling relied on immunoSEQ multiplex PCR, and the TCRdb table lists in-frame clones only, not all of them. The repertoire holds roughly 170,000 clones, with 88% as singletons. The sequencing sample was made of peripheral blood. The receptor source for this set is a man in his fifties or sixties with acute or convalescent COVID-19.

V is TRBV5-1 and J is TRBJ2-1, with 10 bases aligning to TRBD2. Germline lookup yields CDR1 SGHRS and CDR2 YFSETQ. This CDR3 spans 18 amino acids. With 0 bases clipped from V and 7 bases from J, the junction kept 13 bases outside the gene matches. The CDR3 coding sequence is TGCGCCAGCAGCTTGGCCGTGTCGAGCGGGGGGGCGCGGAATGAGCAGTTCTTC. It is translated as CASSLAVSSGGARNEQFF.

This clone is a singleton in its sample. The V gene is TRBV27, the J gene TRBJ2-3; weak D call: TRBD2 (5 bases). V lost 6 bases and J lost 0, with 7 bases in between. The length of the CDR3 is 13 residues. In germline, CDR1 is MNHEY, CDR2 SMNVEV (reference sequence). CDR3 sequence: CASRDWSTDTQYF. In nucleotides, the CDR3 is TGTGCCAGCAGGGACTGGAGCACAGATACGCAGTATTTT.

The gene calls are TRBV7-2 and TRBJ1-2, with a tentative D call TRBD1 (6 bases). In germline, CDR1 is SGHTA, CDR2 FQGNSA. CDR3 length equals 13 residues. Trimming took off 10 bases at V and 2 bases at J, with 14 bases between the two ends. The CDR3 DNA is TGTGCCACAGCTCGGACAGTGAACTATGGCTACACCTTC. This sequence encodes CATARTVNYGYTF.

This clone has only one observation. The junction departs from the called germline gene at one end, perhaps through a read error. The same CDR3 also results from other DNA sequences found in this sample. This sequence joins TRBV7-3 and TRBJ2-2; 10 bases are shared with TRBD2. CDR3 size: 17 residues. The germline gives CDR1 SGHTA, CDR2 FQGTGA. This CDR3 is CASSFRGAGGPTGELFF. Written as DNA, the CDR3 is TGCGCCAGCAGCTTCCGTGGAGCGGGGGGGCCAACCGGGGAGCTGTTTTTT.

J is TRBJ2-3 and V is TRBV5-8; TRBD2 matches 14 bases. CDR1 is SGHTS and CDR2 is YDEGEE in the germline V gene. With V trimmed by 4 bases and J by 4 bases, 2 bases remained unmatched. The CDR3 spans 15 residues. Here the CDR3 DNA reads TGTGCCAGCAGCCCGGGACTAGCGGGAGCAGATACGCAGTATTTT. This gives the protein CASSPGLAGADTQYF. Complete variable domain (other parts from reference TRBV5-8 and TRBJ2-3): EAGVTQSPTHLIKTRGQQATLRCSPISGHTSVYWYQQALGLGLQFLLWYDEGEERNRGNFPPRFSGRQFPNYSSELNVNALELEDSALYLCASSPGLAGADTQYFGPGTRLTVL.

V is TRBV27 and J is TRBJ2-7, with D possibly being TRBD1 (6 bases). The V and J ends lost 0 bases and 1 base respectively, with 10 bases between them. CDR1 is MNHEY and CDR2 is SMNVEV in the germline V gene (reference sequence). The CDR3 is made up of 15 amino acids. This chain's CDR3 is CASSLSVQGSYEQYF. DNA of the CDR3: TGTGCCAGCAGTTTATCCGTACAGGGTTCCTACGAGCAGTACTTC.

The genes are TRBV12-3 or TRBV12-4 and TRBJ1-4, with D perhaps TRBD1 (5 bases). The CDR3 loop spans 12 amino acids. V was cut by 8 bases and J by 6 bases, with 10 bases left in between. For the CDR3, the DNA is TGTGCCAGCCGAGGGGAGGATGAAAAACTGTTTTTT. It yields the protein CASRGEDEKLFF.

The V call is TRBV3-1 (or the pseudogene TRBV3-2), the J call TRBJ1-4; D might be TRBD1 (6 bases). Trimming took off 4 bases at V and 10 bases at J, with 13 bases between the two ends. Germline V gene data show CDR1 as LGHDT and CDR2 as YNNKEL (reference sequence). The CDR3 is 13 residues long. DNA of the CDR3: TGTGCCAGCAGCCTCGGGACACGGTCAAAACTGTTTTTT. Translated, it gives CASSLGTRSKLFF.

This clone has just a few counts. The genes are TRBV29-1 and TRBJ2-1; TRBD1 agrees at 7 bases. Trimming at V came to 6 bases and at J to 0 bases, leaving 8 bases not matched to a gene. Germline V gene data show CDR1 as SQVTM and CDR2 as ANQGSEA. The CDR3 loop spans 15 amino acids. CDR3 in amino acids: CSVLTGESSYNEQFF. DNA of the CDR3: TGCAGCGTCCTCACAGGGGAAAGCTCCTACAATGAGCAGTTCTTC.

This clone was detected once. This rearrangement joins TRBV13 to TRBJ2-6, with D maybe TRBD2 (6 bases). V lost 8 bases, J lost 0 bases, and 11 bases lay in between. CDR3 length: 15 residues. The germline V gene has CDR1 PRHDT and CDR2 FYEKMQ (reference sequence). The CDR3 loop is CASWRANSGANVLTF. DNA of the CDR3: TGTGCCAGCTGGAGGGCCAACTCTGGGGCCAACGTCCTGACTTTC.

This chain joins TRBV5-1 and TRBJ1-6, with D unclear. V was clipped by 4 bases and J by 8 bases, with 10 bases between them. This CDR3 contains 13 residues. Germline loops: CDR1 SGHRS, CDR2 YFSETQ. This CDR3 reads CASSPMEDSPLHF. The CDR3 DNA follows: TGCGCCAGCAGCCCGATGGAGGATTCACCCCTCCACTTT.

The chain employs TRBV2 and TRBJ2-3, with TRBD2 matching over 14 bases. CDR3 length: 18 amino acids. Germline V gene lookup returns CDR1 SNHLY and CDR2 FYNNEI. Unmatched junction bases numbered 13, after V lost 9 bases and J lost 2 bases. CDR3 nucleotides: TGTGCCAGTTTGAGTCCGGGACTAGCGGGAGTTTCCACAGATACGCAGTATTTT. Its protein is CASLSPGLAGVSTDTQYF.

The chain couples TRBV19 to TRBJ2-5; 9 nucleotides match TRBD2. Germline trimming cut 5 bases from V and 4 bases from J; bases unmatched to any gene: 5. The CDR3 is made up of 14 amino acids. Germline V CDR1 and CDR2: LNHDA, SQIVND (reference sequence). The chain's CDR3 is CASSLSGGGETQYF. As DNA, the CDR3 is TGTGCCAGTAGTCTTAGCGGGGGAGGAGAGACCCAGTACTTC.

The rearrangement joins TRBV12-3 or TRBV12-4 to TRBJ1-2; no firm D call. The ends were cut back, 2 bases at V and 8 bases at J, with 12 bases in the middle. The CDR3 is 13 amino acids. CDR3 sequence reads: CASSLKAPRGYTF. CDR3 in DNA: TGTGCCAGCAGTTTAAAGGCACCGAGGGGCTACACCTTC.

This chain connects TRBV6-5 to TRBJ1-2, with 7 positions matching TRBD1. The germline V gene encodes CDR1 MNHEY and CDR2 SVGAGI. This CDR3 is 13 amino acids long. Trimming at V came to 6 bases and at J to 4 bases, leaving 5 bases not matched to a gene. CDR3 nucleotides: TGTGCCAGCAGACAGGGGTTGGGCTATGGCTACACCTTC. Amino acids: CASRQGLGYGYTF.

V usage is TRBV21-1 and J usage is TRBJ2-7; TRBD1, the table's D call, lacks a check against the DNA. TRBV21-1 is recorded as a pseudogene. The CDR3 is 15 residues long. CDR3 DNA: TGTGCCAGCAGCCGGACAGGGGAGAGCTCCTACGAGCAGTACGTC. Its translation is CASSRTGESSYEQYV.

This chain uses TRBV12-5 with TRBJ1-1, with D possibly matching TRBD1 (6 bases). Germline V gene sequence: CDR1 LGHNT, CDR2 FRNRAP. The CDR3 is 15 residues long. The ends were cut back, 5 bases at V and 5 bases at J, with 18 bases in the middle. DNA of the CDR3: TGTGCTAGTGGTGTAAACAGGGTTGAGAAGACTGAAGCTTTCTTT. This translates into CASGVNRVEKTEAFF.

The rearrangement joins TRBV19 to TRBJ1-1; D is undetermined. Trimming removed 2 bases at V and 5 bases at J, with 9 bases between. CDR3 length: 13 amino acids. Germline V CDR1 and CDR2: LNHDA, SQIVND (reference sequence). The CDR3 region is CASSIRQATEAFF. The CDR3 DNA reads as TGTGCCAGTAGTATAAGGCAGGCTACTGAAGCTTTCTTT. Together with reference TRBV19 and TRBJ1-1, the CDR3 gives the full variable domain: DGGITQSPKYLFRKEGQNVTLSCEQNLNHDAMYWYRQDPGQGLRLIYYSQIVNDFQKGDIAEGYSVSREKKESFPLTVTSAQKNPTAFYLCASSIRQATEAFFGQGTRLTVV.

The chain has TRBV27 and TRBJ1-1; 8 bases are a match to TRBD1. CDR1 is MNHEY, CDR2 SMNVEV, per germline (reference sequence). The CDR3 runs to 14 residues. The V and J ends lost 5 bases and 1 base, in that order; junction bases with no gene match: 3. Written as DNA, the CDR3 is TGTGCCAGCAGTCCACAGGGGGGGAACACTGAAGCTTTCTTT. It translates to CASSPQGGNTEAFF.

The CDR3 protein is CASSQKVGSDEQFF. The CDR3 nucleotides are TGTGCCAGCAGCCAAAAGGTTGGAAGCGATGAGCAGTTCTTC. V is TRBV3-1 (or the pseudogene TRBV3-2) and J is TRBJ2-1; no clear D. This CDR3 contains 14 residues. The V gene's germline CDR1 is LGHDT and CDR2 YNNKEL (reference sequence). Deletions cut 2 bases from V and 8 bases from J, with 13 bases between.

This clone appeared a few times. The chain couples TRBV2 to TRBJ1-5, with a possible D match to TRBD1 (6 bases). The V end lost 3 bases, the J end lost 6 bases, and 15 bases lay between the germline ends. Per the germline V gene, CDR1 is SNHLY and CDR2 is FYNNEI. This CDR3 spans 15 amino acids. This chain's CDR3 is CASSDGGGPAQPQHF. For the CDR3, the DNA is TGTGCCAGCAGTGATGGGGGGGGCCCCGCTCAGCCCCAGCATTTT.

This rearrangement joins TRBV24-1 to TRBJ1-5; 8 bases fit TRBD1. Germline lookup yields CDR1 KGHDR and CDR2 SFDVKD. V lost 7 bases and J lost 6; bases outside the gene matches: 7. This CDR3 has 14 amino acids. The CDR3 here is CATSGATGVQPQHF. In nucleotides, the CDR3 is TGTGCCACCAGCGGGGCGACAGGGGTTCAGCCCCAGCATTTT.

This clone has only one observation. This rearrangement joins TRBV2 to TRBJ1-2; TRBD1 aligns across 11 bases. Germline V gene sequence: CDR1 SNHLY, CDR2 FYNNEI. The CDR3 length is 14 residues. V lost 6 bases, J lost 4 bases, and 4 bases stayed unmatched. CDR3 sequence reads: CASSGDRGAYGYTF. CDR3 bases: TGTGCCAGCAGCGGGGACAGGGGGGCCTATGGCTACACCTTC.

This chain joins TRBV5-1 and TRBJ1-6, with TRBD1 identical over 7 bases. The CDR3 consists of 17 residues. Germline values: CDR1 SGHRS, CDR2 YFSETQ. The V segment lost 0 bases and the J segment 5 bases; nucleotides outside the gene matches: 8. CDR3 sequence reads: CASSLAAHRGDNSPLHF. CDR3 in DNA: TGCGCCAGCAGCTTGGCGGCCCACAGGGGTGATAATTCACCCCTCCACTTT.